This T cell receptor beta chain stems from a study of shared T cell receptors in the human thymus. This clone has a single count. Clones were read by immunoSEQ multiplex PCR, and TCRdb kept only the in-frame ones, dropping some. The repertoire holds 640,000 or so clones, with 87% as singletons. Trimming left V 6 bases short and J 6 bases short, with 17 bases between. From germline, CDR1 is MNHNS and CDR2 SASEGT. CDR3 size: 15 residues. These data are also associated with another study on human thymus T cells. That paper states: Related research has reported that thymic repertoires overlap highly among unrelated individuals.

V is TRBV6-1 and J is TRBJ1-4; tentatively, D is TRBD1 (5 bases). The sample was thymocytes. This clonotype was sampled from a boy younger than two with a congenital heart defect. The CDR3 spells CASRSDRLRDEKLFF. CDR3 bases: TGTGCCAGCAGGTCCGACAGACTCCGGGATGAAAAACTGTTTTTT.